What follows are 4 T cell receptor beta chains derived from one specimen sequenced in a study of OX40 agonist ivuxolimab in advanced cancers. Method: immunoSEQ multiplex PCR; TCRdb's copy keeps in-frame clones and lacks some. The sample gives approximately 57,000 clones, approximately 88% of which show up once; roughly 3% is in the top ten. This sample comprised CD4+ or CD8+ T cells sorted from blood, obtained in a trial of the OX40 agonist ivuxolimab. The receptors here all came from an adult with an advanced solid tumor such as melanoma, head and neck, liver or kidney cancer.

The chain recombines TRBV30 with TRBJ1-1, with 10 bases matching TRBD1. The CDR3 runs to 16 residues. CDR1 is GTSNPN, CDR2 SVGIG, per germline (reference sequence). With V trimmed by 3 bases and J by 7 bases, 14 bases remained unmatched. The CDR3 here is CAWRRTRDRGWSEAFF. The DNA of the CDR3 is TGTGCCTGGAGACGCACTCGGGACAGGGGTTGGAGTGAAGCTTTCTTT.

This clone was counted once. The chain carries TRBV7-2 and TRBJ1-2; tentatively, D is TRBD1 (6 bases). Germline V gives CDR1 SGHTA, CDR2 FQGNSA. Trimming removed 5 bases at V and 0 bases at J, with 22 bases between. The CDR3 is 18 amino acids. CDR3 sequence: CASSARYYGQKTNYGYTF. The CDR3, as DNA: TGTGCCAGCAGCGCCCGGTACTACGGACAGAAGACTAACTATGGCTACACCTTC.

This chain links TRBV5-1 with TRBJ2-7, with 7 bases fitting TRBD1. From germline, CDR1 is SGHRS and CDR2 YFSETQ. CDR3 length: 12 amino acids. Trimming cost V 7 bases and J 6 bases; bases outside gene matches: 7. CDR3 sequence: CASGRTGGEQYF. The DNA of the CDR3 is TGCGCCAGCGGACGGACAGGCGGCGAGCAGTACTTC.

The chain joins TRBV25-1 to TRBJ2-2; either TRBD1 or TRBD2 may supply D (6 bases each). The V gene lost 5 bases and the J gene lost 0 bases, with 7 bases spanning the gap. This CDR3 comprises 14 residues. From germline, CDR1 is MGHDK and CDR2 SYGVNS. CDR3 amino acids: CASSRGANTGELFF. The CDR3 nucleotides read TGTGCCAGCAGTAGGGGGGCGAACACCGGGGAGCTGTTTTTT.